The 16 T cell receptor beta chains in this list originate from one sample, sequenced in a study of shared clonotypes between healthy human individuals. Profiling relied on immunoSEQ multiplex PCR, and the TCRdb table lists in-frame clones only, not all of them. The sample yields 2 million to 2.5 million clones, about nine tenths seen once. Source material: naive CD4+ T cells from PBMCs. The subset was: CD45RA+ positively selected. The receptors shown here come from a man aged 18 to 29 in good health. Some clones in this sample may be carry-over from other donors' samples.

This clone appeared a single time. The rearrangement uses TRBV6-5 and TRBJ2-4; D is undetermined. V was shortened by 6 bases and J by 7 bases, with 16 bases between the two germline ends. There are 14 residues in the CDR3. The germline CDR1 and CDR2 sequences are MNHEY and SVGAGI. The CDR3 is CASSPGPIRNIQYF. The CDR3 DNA follows: TGTGCCAGCAGCCCAGGACCCATCAGGAACATTCAGTACTTC.

The chain recombines TRBV4-3 with TRBJ2-3; D gene unclear. Germline V gene data show CDR1 as LGHNA and CDR2 as YSLEER. V lost 3 bases to trimming and J lost 1 base, with 11 bases between them. CDR3 length: 15 amino acids. The CDR3 nucleotides read TGCGCCAGCAGCCACGACGGGTATGGCACAGATACGCAGTATTTT. It encodes CASSHDGYGTDTQYF.

Comment on this clone: This same CDR3 is encoded by further DNA sequences in the sample. The rearrangement uses TRBV18 and TRBJ1-1; D is undetermined. With 3 bases removed from V and 1 base from J, the gap between germline ends came to 12 bases. This CDR3 is 15 amino acids long. Germline V lookup: CDR1 KGHSH, CDR2 LQKENI. The CDR3 region has the DNA TGTGCCAGCTCACCGCGGCCGAGGGAGAACACTGAAGCTTTCTTT. Translation: CASSPRPRENTEAFF.

The table lists this clone with a count of one. The V and J genes are TRBV2 and TRBJ1-2; the D gene is possibly TRBD1 (5 bases). Germline CDR1 reads SNHLY; CDR2 reads FYNNEI. There are 15 residues in the CDR3. V gave up 6 bases and J gave up 4 bases, with 18 bases separating them. This CDR3 is CASSTWTLISYGYTF. In nucleotides, the CDR3 is TGTGCCAGCAGCACCTGGACATTAATTAGCTATGGCTACACCTTC.

The chain couples TRBV2 to TRBJ1-1; TRBD1 is a possible D gene (5 bases). The germline V and J ends were trimmed by 1 base and 6 bases, with 9 bases remaining between them. CDR3 length: 13 amino acids. The V gene's germline CDR1 is SNHLY and CDR2 FYNNEI. The CDR3 loop reads CASSEGEGSEAFF. For the CDR3, the DNA is TGTGCCAGCAGTGAAGGGGAGGGGTCTGAAGCTTTCTTT. Variable domain in full (rest from reference TRBV2 and TRBJ1-1): EPEVTQTPSHQVTQMGQEVILRCVPISNHLYFYWYRQILGQKVEFLVSFYNNEISEKSEIFDDQFSVERPDGSNFTLKIRSTKLEDSAMYFCASSEGEGSEAFFGQGTRLTVV.

This clone has a single count. J is TRBJ2-1 and V is TRBV12-5; TRBD1 matches 8 bases. V gave up 5 bases and J gave up 6 bases; unmatched junction bases: 9. The CDR3 consists of 15 residues. The germline V gene has CDR1 LGHNT and CDR2 FRNRAP. The CDR3, as DNA: TGTGCTAGTGGTCCAGGACAGGGTCCCATCAATGAGCAGTTCTTC. As protein: CASGPGQGPINEQFF. Variable domain in full (rest from reference TRBV12-5 and TRBJ2-1): DARVTQTPRHKVTEMGQEVTMRCQPILGHNTVFWYRQTMMQGLELLAYFRNRAPLDDSGMPKDRFSAEMPDATLATLKIQPSEPRDSAVYFCASGPGQGPINEQFFGPGTRLTVL.

V is TRBV28 and J is TRBJ2-6, with 8 bases aligning to TRBD1. Unmatched junction bases numbered 11, after V lost 6 bases and J lost 1 base. This CDR3 spans 18 amino acids. Germline V gene sequence: CDR1 MDHEN, CDR2 SYDVKM. For the CDR3, the DNA is TGTGCCAGCAGCTCCGGGAGACAGGGGCTATCTGGGGCCAACGTCCTGACTTTC. Protein product: CASSSGRQGLSGANVLTF.

This sequence joins TRBV21-1 and TRBJ2-5; the D segment call TRBD1 is taken from the table without a DNA check. TRBV21-1 is an annotated pseudogene. This CDR3 spans 17 amino acids. CDR3 residues: CASSAPRAGADPETQYF. CDR3 DNA: TGTGCCAGCAGCGCTCCCCGGGCAGGGGCCGATCCAGAGACCCAGTACTTC.

The chain employs TRBV9 and TRBJ2-1; a possible D gene is TRBD2 (5 bases). In germline, CDR1 is SGDLS, CDR2 YYNGEE. The length of the CDR3 is 13 residues. V was shortened by 3 bases and J by 4 bases, with 8 bases between the two germline ends. CDR3 sequence: CASSAGEYNEQFF. In DNA form, the CDR3 reads TGTGCCAGCAGCGCCGGGGAGTACAATGAGCAGTTCTTC.

The chain couples TRBV11-2 to TRBJ2-3; 7 bases agree with TRBD1. The CDR3 extends over 14 amino acids. V lost 5 bases, J lost 14 bases, and 16 bases stayed unmatched. The germline CDR1 and CDR2 sequences are SGHAT and FQNNGV. In nucleotides, the CDR3 is TGTGCCAGCAGCCGAGCCCATACAGGGGCGGGCGGGTATTTT. Residues: CASSRAHTGAGGYF.

The chain recombines TRBV7-2 with TRBJ2-7, with 8 bases fitting TRBD2. V dropped 5 bases and J dropped 3; count of bases not matched to a gene: 6. The V gene's germline CDR1 is SGHTA and CDR2 FQGNSA. CDR3 length equals 14 residues. CDR3 nucleotides: TGTGCCAGCAGCAGACGAGCGGGAGACTACGAGCAGTACTTC. Its protein is CASSRRAGDYEQYF.

In DNA, the CDR3 is TGTGCCAGCAGTTACTCGGCGACAGTGGGTCAGCCCCAGCATTTT. Translated: CASSYSATVGQPQHF. The rearrangement joins TRBV6-5 to TRBJ1-5, with D possibly TRBD1 on 5 matching bases. V was cut by 0 bases and J by 6 bases, with 12 bases left in between. Germline V CDR1 and CDR2: MNHEY, SVGAGI. This CDR3 is 15 amino acids long.

With regard to this clone: The sample has other DNA sequences that encode this CDR3 too. This rearrangement joins TRBV15 to TRBJ2-3, with D unclear. The germline V gene encodes CDR1 LNHNV and CDR2 YYDKDF (reference sequence). Trimming cost V 5 bases and J 2 bases, with 5 bases left between them. This CDR3 comprises 12 residues. CDR3 bases: TGTGCCACCAGCTCCTACACAGATACGCAGTATTTT. Its protein is CATSSYTDTQYF.

The chain carries TRBV6-1 and TRBJ1-4; unclear D gene. Trimming left V 3 bases short and J 14 bases short, with 13 bases between. The CDR3 contains 12 residues. The germline V gene has CDR1 MNHNS and CDR2 SASEGT. The CDR3 reads CASSEEPDRLFF. The CDR3 nucleotides are TGTGCCAGCAGTGAGGAGCCTGATCGGCTGTTTTTT.

Comments on this clone: In the same sample, other DNA sequences code for this CDR3. The chain joins TRBV28 to TRBJ2-7; 8 positions agree with TRBD2. Germline lookup yields CDR1 MDHEN and CDR2 SYDVKM. V lost 7 bases to trimming and J lost 5 bases; unmatched junction nucleotides: 4. The CDR3 is made up of 12 amino acids. The DNA for the CDR3 is TGTGCCAGCACAACGGGGGGGGACGAGCAGTACTTC. This gives the protein CASTTGGDEQYF.

The chain carries TRBV7-3 and TRBJ2-1, with D possibly matching TRBD2 (5 bases). Trimming shortened V by 4 bases and J by 8 bases, and 15 bases separated the two germline ends. The CDR3 runs 14 residues. Germline lookup yields CDR1 SGHTA and CDR2 FQGTGA. CDR3 coding DNA: TGTGCCAGCAGCTCAGGAGAGGGCCCCGATGAGCAGTTCTTC. This translates into CASSSGEGPDEQFF.